The rows below give T cell receptor beta chains drawn from one sample of a study of T cell repertoires in cytomegalovirus infection. TCRdb analysed the reads with MiXCR anew, one entry per CDR3 protein. The sample includes some 920,000 distinct CDR3 sequences, 31% of them seen just once. These receptors have no known antigen. This sample comprised cultured CD8+ T cells from PBMCs, obtained from culture after CMV antigen stimulation. These receptors all come from a human donor in good health (CMV status not recorded). Some clones in this sample may be carry-over from other donors' samples. The CDR3 runs from the conserved cysteine through the conserved F or W. The D gene is left open where the match is weak. Clone size appears in some rows only: once, few, many, or a class for an expanded clone.

15	NA	TRBV11-3	TRBJ2-1	TRBD2	CASSSWSSGAPEQFF	TGTGCCAGCAGTTCCTGGAGTAGCGGGGCCCCTGAGCAGTTCTTC
14	NA	TRBV27	TRBJ2-7	NA	CASSFSAFKGEQYF	TGTGCCAGCAGTTTCTCCGCTTTTAAGGGCGAGCAGTACTTC
15	few	TRBV28	TRBJ1-5	TRBD1	CASSPDRGDHQPQHF	TGTGCCAGCAGCCCGGACAGGGGGGATCATCAGCCCCAGCATTTT
14	few	TRBV20-1	TRBJ2-1	TRBD2	CSASTSGQYNEQFF	TGCAGTGCTTCCACTAGCGGGCAATACAATGAGCAGTTCTTC
17	few	TRBV4-3	TRBJ2-1	NA	CASSQEIGDISYNEQFF	TGCGCCAGCAGCCAAGAAATCGGGGATATCTCCTACAATGAGCAGTTCTTC
14	many	TRBV7-2	TRBJ2-5	NA	CASSLGRAGETQYF	TGTGCCAGCAGCTTAGGCAGGGCCGGGGAGACCCAGTACTTC
17	NA	TRBV5-4	TRBJ2-2	NA	CANSLVAVSANTGELFF	TGTGCCAACAGCTTGGTAGCGGTTAGCGCGAACACCGGGGAGCTGTTTTTT
13	NA	TRBV25-1	TRBJ1-1	NA	CASSDRRNTEAFF	TGTGCCAGCAGCGACAGGCGGAACACTGAAGCTTTCTTT
15	NA	TRBV27	TRBJ1-2	TRBD1	CASSRGVPSFYGYTF	TGTGCCAGCAGCAGGGGGGTCCCTAGCTTCTATGGCTACACCTTC
13	many	TRBV5-6	TRBJ1-1	NA	CASSLGGGTEAFF	TGTGCCAGCAGCTTAGGGGGTGGCACTGAAGCTTTCTTT
13	NA	TRBV12-3/TRBV12-4	TRBJ2-5	NA	CASSFGQLETQYF	TGTGCCAGCAGTTTCGGACAGCTAGAGACCCAGTACTTC
11	NA	TRBV6-5	TRBJ2-5	NA	CASSYWGTQYF	TGTGCCAGCAGTTATTGGGGGACCCAGTACTTC
15	NA	TRBV5-4	TRBJ1-1	NA	CASSLELGYGTEAFF	TGTGCCAGCAGCTTGGAACTTGGGTATGGCACTGAAGCTTTCTTT
16	many	TRBV7-2	TRBJ2-2	NA	CASSLGQGFMNGELFF	TGTGCCAGCAGCTTAGGTCAGGGGTTTATGAACGGGGAGCTGTTTTTT
13	NA	TRBV19	TRBJ1-2	NA	CASTPTTNYGYTF	TGTGCCAGTACCCCGACGACTAACTATGGCTACACCTTC
16	NA	TRBV10-3	TRBJ2-1	NA	CAISESGESSYNEQFF	TGTGCCATCAGTGAGTCGGGGGAGAGCTCCTACAATGAGCAGTTCTTC
18	once	TRBV10-2	TRBJ2-3	NA	CASRAGVLRGGHTDTQYF	TGCGCCAGCAGGGCAGGGGTCCTAAGGGGGGGCCACACAGATACGCAGTATTTT
14	NA	TRBV6-4	TRBJ2-3	NA	CASSEGGGLDTQYF	TGTGCCAGCAGTGAGGGGGGGGGCCTGGATACGCAGTATTTT
18	once	TRBV23-1	TRBJ2-4	TRBD1	CASSPSRTGGIGKNIQYF	TGCGCCAGCAGTCCCTCAAGGACAGGGGGCATTGGAAAAAACATTCAGTACTTC
16	few	TRBV7-6	TRBJ2-3	NA	CASSLAKFFSPDTQYF	TGTGCCAGCAGCTTAGCGAAGTTCTTCAGCCCAGATACGCAGTATTTT
14	NA	TRBV4-1	TRBJ2-1	NA	CASSQDNAGIEQFF	TGTGCCAGCAGCCAAGATAACGCTGGCATTGAGCAGTTCTTC
16	few	TRBV27	TRBJ1-6	NA	CASRTLPTSYNSPLHF	TGTGCCAGCAGGACCCTACCGACAAGCTATAATTCACCCCTCCACTTT
11	few	TRBV6-5	TRBJ2-5	NA	CASEGQETQYF	TGTGCCAGCGAGGGACAAGAGACCCAGTACTTC
18	NA	TRBV7-9	TRBJ2-5	TRBD2	CASSKPKKLAGFQETQYF	TGTGCCAGCAGCAAACCCAAAAAACTAGCGGGCTTTCAAGAGACCCAGTACTTC
15	NA	TRBV6-1	TRBJ1-6	NA	CASRGHLSYNSPLHF	TGTGCCAGCAGAGGACATCTCTCCTATAATTCACCCCTCCACTTT
14	NA	TRBV6-5	TRBJ2-7	NA	CASSYGLNSYEQYF	TGTGCCAGCAGTTACGGACTTAACTCCTACGAGCAGTACTTC
17	many	TRBV7-2	TRBJ2-5	NA	CASSRPDVGPFQETQYF	TGTGCCAGCAGCCGTCCGGATGTAGGACCATTCCAAGAGACCCAGTACTTC
16	NA	TRBV7-8	TRBJ2-1	NA	CASSFKIGAQYNEQFF	TGTGCCAGCAGCTTTAAGATTGGGGCCCAATACAATGAGCAGTTCTTC
14	NA	TRBV19	TRBJ1-2	TRBD1	CASSMEGQGYGYTF	TGTGCCAGTAGTATGGAAGGACAGGGGTATGGCTACACCTTC
11	few	TRBV5-4	TRBJ1-1	NA	CARISWDEAFF	TGTGCCAGAATTAGCTGGGATGAAGCTTTCTTT
14	NA	TRBV27	TRBJ2-3	TRBD2	CASRSGGHTDTQYF	TGTGCCAGCAGGAGCGGGGGGCACACAGATACGCAGTATTTT
12	few	TRBV6-1	TRBJ1-1	NA	CASSHAFTEAFF	TGTGCCAGCAGCCACGCCTTCACTGAAGCTTTCTTT
15	many	TRBV7-2	TRBJ2-4	NA	CASSLADSSKNIQYF	TGTGCCAGCAGCTTAGCCGATAGCAGCAAAAACATTCAGTACTTC
15	NA	TRBV7-9	TRBJ1-1	TRBD1	CASSATGQINTEAFF	TGTGCCAGCAGCGCAACGGGACAGATTAACACTGAAGCTTTCTTT
17	NA	TRBV11-3	TRBJ2-5	NA	CASSLIGKGRDQETQYF	TGTGCCAGCAGCCTTATAGGGAAGGGCAGGGATCAAGAGACCCAGTACTTC
15	many	TRBV7-6	TRBJ2-5	TRBD2	CASSSGERGPGAQYF	TGTGCCAGCAGCTCGGGGGAGCGGGGGCCTGGGGCCCAGTACTTC
14	NA	TRBV29-1	TRBJ1-2	TRBD1	CSFLTGDFNYGYTF	TGCAGCTTTCTGACAGGGGACTTTAACTATGGCTACACCTTC
19	few	TRBV6-5	TRBJ2-6	TRBD1	CASSYLGQGIPPGANVLTF	TGTGCCAGCAGTTACCTGGGACAGGGGATTCCCCCTGGGGCCAACGTCCTGACTTTC
15	few	TRBV15	TRBJ2-5	TRBD1	CATSRKGTDQETQYF	TGTGCCACCAGCAGAAAAGGGACAGACCAAGAGACCCAGTACTTC
15	NA	TRBV12-3/TRBV12-4	TRBJ1-1	TRBD1	CASSGGTGMNTEAFF	TGTGCCAGCAGTGGTGGGACAGGGATGAACACTGAAGCTTTCTTT
14	NA	TRBV5-3	TRBJ2-1	NA	CASSWGPLVLEQFF	TGTGCCAGCAGCTGGGGGCCACTAGTCCTTGAGCAGTTCTTC
16	few	TRBV6-1	TRBJ1-4	NA	CASSGSGETTNEKLFF	TGTGCCAGCAGTGGCTCAGGGGAAACAACTAATGAAAAACTGTTTTTT
16	few	TRBV24-1	TRBJ2-3	TRBD2	CATSEVGLAETDTQYF	TGTGCCACCAGCGAAGTGGGACTAGCGGAGACAGATACGCAGTATTTT
15	NA	TRBV6-8	TRBJ2-1	TRBD2	CASRGSTSGYNEQFF	TGTGCCAGCAGAGGTTCGACTAGCGGTTACAATGAGCAGTTCTTC